This T cell receptor beta chain stems from a study of OX40 agonist ivuxolimab in advanced cancers. Clones were read by immunoSEQ multiplex PCR, and TCRdb kept only the in-frame ones, dropping some. The repertoire holds around 60,000 clones, with around 83% as singletons. Any history of autoimmune disease or systemic immunosuppression disqualified patients. General observations from the study: The study found that CD8+ T cells averaged more expanded clones than CD4+. Among the lowest peripheral clonal expansion occurred in 0.1-3.0 mg/kg partial responders.

To note about this clone: Antigen: not known.

The germline V gene encodes CDR1 SQVTM and CDR2 ANQGSEA. The J segment lost 7 bases and the V segment lost 4 bases, leaving 17 bases of the junction unmatched. The CDR3 consists of 17 residues. Sequenced material: CD4+ or CD8+ T cells sorted from blood, taken in a trial of the OX40 agonist ivuxolimab. The chain is built from TRBV29-1 and TRBJ2-7; 12 bases align to TRBD1. The source of this sequence is an adult with an advanced solid tumor such as melanoma, head and neck, liver or kidney cancer. CDR3 nucleotide sequence: TGCAGCGTTGGGGTCGGGACAGGGGGCTTCGGACCGGGGGAGCAGTACTTC. This gives the protein CSVGVGTGGFGPGEQYF.